This TCR beta chain is drawn from a study of siplizumab effects on memory and regulatory T cells. In the case of this clone: Its antigen is as yet unknown.

Data came from immunoSEQ multiplex PCR; TCRdb stores just in-frame clones and leaves some out. The sample carries 60,000 to 80,000 clones, around four fifths recorded once. Germline lookup yields CDR1 MGHRA and CDR2 YSYEKL. V shed 3 bases and J 4 bases; nucleotides not matched to a gene: 7. The CDR3 sequence is 16 residues long. The study's findings and limits: Alloreactive clones mapping to unstimulated subsets formed only a minor fraction. Naive T cells appeared more varied than memory cells and looked like key alloresponse contributors. Siplizumab produced a significant reduction in alloreactive sequences that were traceable to unstimulated CD4+ memory cells.

The TCR originated in a human donor in good health. The chain recombines TRBV4-1 with TRBJ2-1, with 9 bases lining up with TRBD2. Sequencing was carried out using memory CD4+ T cells sorted from blood. This CDR3 reads CASSQVLAGRYNEQFF. The CDR3 DNA sequence: TGCGCCAGCAGCCAGGTTCTAGCGGGGAGATACAATGAGCAGTTCTTC.